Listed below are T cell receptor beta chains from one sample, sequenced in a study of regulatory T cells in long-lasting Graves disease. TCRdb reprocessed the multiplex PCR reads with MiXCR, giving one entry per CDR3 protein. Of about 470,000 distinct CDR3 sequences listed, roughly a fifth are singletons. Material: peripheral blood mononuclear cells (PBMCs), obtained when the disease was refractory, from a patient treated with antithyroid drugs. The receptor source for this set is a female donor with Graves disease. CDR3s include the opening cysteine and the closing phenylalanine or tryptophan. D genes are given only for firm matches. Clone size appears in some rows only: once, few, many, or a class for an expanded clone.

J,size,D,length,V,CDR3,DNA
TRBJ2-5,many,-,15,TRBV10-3,CAISESKGSGETQYF,TGTGCCATCAGTGAGTCGAAAGGGAGCGGAGAGACCCAGTACTTC
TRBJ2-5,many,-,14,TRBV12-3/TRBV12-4,CASSSQAGEETQYF,TGTGCCAGCAGCTCCCAGGCCGGGGAAGAGACCCAGTACTTC
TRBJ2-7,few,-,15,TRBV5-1,CASSWGGQNPCEQYF,TGCGCCAGCAGCTGGGGAGGACAGAATCCCTGCGAGCAGTACTTC
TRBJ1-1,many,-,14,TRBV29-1,CSVSMAGLNTEAFF,TGCAGCGTTTCTATGGCAGGGCTGAACACTGAAGCTTTCTTT
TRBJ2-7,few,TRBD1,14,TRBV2,CASSPQGVDYEQYF,TGTGCCAGCAGTCCTCAGGGGGTAGACTACGAGCAGTACTTC
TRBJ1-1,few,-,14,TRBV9,CASSVAAGNTEAFF,TGTGCCAGCAGCGTAGCGGCCGGGAACACTGAAGCTTTCTTT
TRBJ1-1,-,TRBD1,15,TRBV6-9,CASSYDRGQISEAFF,TGTGCCAGCAGTTACGACAGGGGGCAAATCTCTGAAGCTTTCTTT
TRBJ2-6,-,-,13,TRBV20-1,CSAPTEGGPILTF,TGCAGTGCCCCCACGGAGGGGGGCCCCATCCTGACTTTC
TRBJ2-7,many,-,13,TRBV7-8,CASSEGTHYEQYF,TGTGCCAGCAGCGAAGGGACACACTACGAGCAGTACTTC
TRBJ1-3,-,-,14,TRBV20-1,CSASGHAPGNTIYF,TGCAGTGCTAGTGGGCATGCACCTGGAAACACCATATATTTT
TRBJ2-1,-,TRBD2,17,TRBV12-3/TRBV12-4,CASSLIGTSGRVGEQFF,TGTGCCAGCAGTTTAATAGGGACTAGCGGAAGGGTTGGTGAGCAGTTCTTC
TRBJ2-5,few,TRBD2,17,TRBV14,CASSQGRWREEGETQYF,TGTGCCAGCAGCCAAGGACGATGGCGGGAGGAAGGAGAGACCCAGTACTTC
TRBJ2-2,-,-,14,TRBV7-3,CASSSGILGGELFF,TGTGCCAGCAGCTCCGGGATTCTTGGAGGGGAGCTGTTTTTT
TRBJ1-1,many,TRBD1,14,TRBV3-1,CASSPGQVNTEAFF,TGTGCCAGCAGCCCGGGACAGGTGAACACTGAAGCTTTCTTT
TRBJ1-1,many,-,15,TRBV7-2,CASSPQQGMNTEAFF,TGTGCCAGCAGCCCTCAACAGGGAATGAACACTGAAGCTTTCTTT
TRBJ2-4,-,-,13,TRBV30,CAWSSLAKNIQYF,TGTGCCTGGAGTTCGCTAGCCAAAAACATTCAGTACTTC
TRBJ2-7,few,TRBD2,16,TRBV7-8,CASSSFSGSSSYEQYF,TGTGCCAGCAGCTCATTTAGCGGGAGTAGCTCCTACGAGCAGTACTTC
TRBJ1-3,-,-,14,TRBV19,CASSITRGGNTIYF,TGTGCCAGTAGTATAACAAGGGGTGGAAACACCATATATTTT
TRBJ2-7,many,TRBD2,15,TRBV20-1,CSAREGRARGYEQYF,TGCAGTGCTAGAGAGGGGAGGGCTCGGGGGTACGAGCAGTACTTC
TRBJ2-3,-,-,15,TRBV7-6,CASSLGTVSTDTQYF,TGTGCCAGCAGCTTAGGGACAGTTAGCACAGATACGCAGTATTTT
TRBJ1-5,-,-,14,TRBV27,CASSSTGPNQPQHF,TGTGCCAGCAGTTCGACAGGCCCAAATCAGCCCCAGCATTTT
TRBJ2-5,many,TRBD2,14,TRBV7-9,CASSLTSGQETQYF,TGTGCCAGCAGTCTAACTAGCGGCCAAGAGACCCAGTACTTC
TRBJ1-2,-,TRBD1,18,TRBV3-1,CASSPETGQRYPNYGYTF,TGTGCCAGCAGCCCAGAGACGGGACAGCGATATCCTAACTATGGCTACACCTTC
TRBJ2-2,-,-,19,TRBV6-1,CASTLGGSWGLTNTGELFF,TGTGCCAGCACCTTGGGGGGCTCATGGGGCCTCACGAACACCGGGGAGCTGTTTTTT
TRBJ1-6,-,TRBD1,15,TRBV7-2,CASSYIRQGNSPLHF,TGTGCCAGCAGCTATATTCGACAGGGTAATTCACCCCTCCACTTT
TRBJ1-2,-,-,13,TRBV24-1,CATSDSAAYGYTF,TGTGCCACCAGTGATTCCGCGGCCTATGGCTACACCTTC
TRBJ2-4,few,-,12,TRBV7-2,CASSLPRNIQYF,TGTGCCAGCAGCCTTCCCCGAAACATTCAGTACTTC
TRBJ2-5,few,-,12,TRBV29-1,CSVEVAGETQYF,TGCAGCGTTGAGGTCGCGGGGGAGACCCAGTACTTC
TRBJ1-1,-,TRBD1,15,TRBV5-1,CASSVTGEGNTEAFF,TGCGCCAGCAGCGTGACAGGGGAAGGAAACACTGAAGCTTTCTTT
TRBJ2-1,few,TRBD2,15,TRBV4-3,CASSQGLAYYNEQFF,TGCGCCAGCAGCCAAGGACTAGCGTACTACAATGAGCAGTTCTTC
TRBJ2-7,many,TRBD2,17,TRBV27,CASSLSRTSGRAYEQYF,TGTGCCAGCAGTTTATCGCGGACTAGCGGGAGGGCCTACGAGCAGTACTTC
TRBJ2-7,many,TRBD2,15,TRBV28,CASSFTAGGPYEQYF,TGTGCCAGCAGTTTCACGGCGGGAGGACCCTACGAGCAGTACTTC
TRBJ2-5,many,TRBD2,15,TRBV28,CASSLYFGGGETQYF,TGTGCCAGCAGTTTATATTTCGGGGGGGGAGAGACCCAGTACTTC
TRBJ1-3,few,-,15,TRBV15,CATSRAGPGGNTIYF,TGTGCCACCAGCAGAGCAGGGCCAGGAGGAAACACCATATATTTT
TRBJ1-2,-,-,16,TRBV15,CATSRENGGNHYGYTF,TGTGCCACCAGCAGAGAGAATGGGGGGAATCACTATGGCTACACCTTC
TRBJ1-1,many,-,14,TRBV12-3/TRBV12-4,CASRKQAENTEAFF,TGTGCCAGCAGAAAACAGGCGGAGAACACTGAAGCTTTCTTT
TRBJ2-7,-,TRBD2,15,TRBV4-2,CASSQGATSGREQYF,TGTGCCAGCAGCCAAGGCGCGACTAGCGGGAGAGAGCAGTACTTC
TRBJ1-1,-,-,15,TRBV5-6,CASSPDPAVGREAFF,TGTGCCAGCAGCCCCGACCCCGCCGTTGGGCGGGAAGCTTTCTTT
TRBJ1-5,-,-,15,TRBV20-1,CSASLTTYSNQPQHF,TGCAGTGCTAGCCTCACGACCTATAGCAATCAGCCCCAGCATTTT
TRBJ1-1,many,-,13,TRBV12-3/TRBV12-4,CASIGLENTEAFF,TGTGCCAGCATCGGACTGGAGAACACTGAAGCTTTCTTT
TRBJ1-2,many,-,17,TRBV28,CASILSIGAALLYGYTF,TGTGCCAGCATCCTGTCAATCGGGGCCGCGCTGCTATATGGCTACACCTTC